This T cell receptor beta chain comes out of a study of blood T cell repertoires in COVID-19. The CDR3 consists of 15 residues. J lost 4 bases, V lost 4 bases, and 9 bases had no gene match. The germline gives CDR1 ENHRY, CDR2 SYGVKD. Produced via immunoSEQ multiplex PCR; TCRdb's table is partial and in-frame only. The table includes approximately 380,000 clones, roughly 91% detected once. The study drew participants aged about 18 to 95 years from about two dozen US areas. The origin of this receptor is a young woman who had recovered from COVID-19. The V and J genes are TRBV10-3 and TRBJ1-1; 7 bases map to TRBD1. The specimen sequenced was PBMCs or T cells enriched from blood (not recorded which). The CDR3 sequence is CAISVSTGVATEAFF. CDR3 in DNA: TGTGCCATCAGTGTAAGTACAGGGGTTGCCACTGAAGCTTTCTTT.